This T cell receptor beta chain was identified during a study of cytotoxic CD8 clonotypes in ibrutinib-treated CLL. Study context: Responses: roughly 25 partial, 2 complete; after median roughly 68 months, roughly 14 stayed remitted, around twelve progressed. Findings and limits, study-wide: Age-matched healthy donor levels were exceeded by baseline clonality, which tracked circulating CD8+ T-cell counts.

The targeted sequencing depth was 1 in 200,000 to 1 in 1 million T cells. Profiling relied on immunoSEQ multiplex PCR, and the TCRdb table lists in-frame clones only, not all of them. The data show roughly 130,000 clones, more than 85% seen once. The CDR3 is 17 residues long. Germline CDR1 reads SGHRS; CDR2 reads YFSETQ. Trimming pared 3 bases from V and 5 bases from J, leaving 23 bases between. Genomic DNA (around 2 micrograms) was obtained from cryopreserved PBMCs for construction of TCR beta libraries. Points on this clone: Its specificity is unknown.

This chain links TRBV5-1 with TRBJ2-5, with a tentative D call TRBD2 (6 bases). This clonotype originated in a human donor with chronic lymphocytic leukemia. The material sequenced was PBMCs, taken after 12 months of ibrutinib treatment. The CDR3, as DNA: TGCGCCAGCAGCTCGTTCACCACCGGGACTCCGGTGGAGACCCAGTACTTC. It translates to CASSSFTTGTPVETQYF.